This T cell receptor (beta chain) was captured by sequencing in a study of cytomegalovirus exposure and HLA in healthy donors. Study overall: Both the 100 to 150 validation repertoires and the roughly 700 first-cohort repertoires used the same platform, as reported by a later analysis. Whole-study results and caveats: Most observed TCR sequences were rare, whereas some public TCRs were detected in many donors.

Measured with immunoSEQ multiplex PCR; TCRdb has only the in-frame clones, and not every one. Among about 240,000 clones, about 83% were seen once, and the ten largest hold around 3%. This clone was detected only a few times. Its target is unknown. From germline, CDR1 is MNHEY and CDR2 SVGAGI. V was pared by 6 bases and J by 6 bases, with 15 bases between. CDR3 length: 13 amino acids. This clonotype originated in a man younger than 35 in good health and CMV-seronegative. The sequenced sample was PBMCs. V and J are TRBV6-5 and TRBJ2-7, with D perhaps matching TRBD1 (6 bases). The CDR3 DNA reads TGTGCCAGCAGACCAACAGGGAAGGGCGAGCAGTACTTC. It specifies CASRPTGKGEQYF.